This record concerns one T cell receptor (beta chain) sequence. Its antigen is undetermined. Sequencing was performed with immunoSEQ multiplex PCR; in TCRdb, only in-frame clones are kept and a portion is missing. This sample has tens of thousands of clones; about 83% occur once, and the top ten carry roughly 0.6%. CDR1 and CDR2 from the germline V gene are LNHDA and SQIVND (reference sequence). The germline V and J ends were trimmed by 5 bases and 5 bases, with 12 bases remaining between them. The CDR3 has 13 residues. These data originate in a study of OX40 agonist ivuxolimab in advanced cancers. Regarding the study as a whole: By week 6 at 0.1 to 3.0 mg/kg, blood CD4+ and CD8+ T cells had expanded clonally.

The starting material was CD4+ or CD8+ T cells sorted from blood, obtained in a trial of the OX40 agonist ivuxolimab. This TCR came from an adult with an advanced solid tumor such as melanoma, head and neck, liver or kidney cancer. The chain employs TRBV19 and TRBJ1-1, with D unresolved. In DNA form, the CDR3 reads TGTGCCAGTAGTGTTCCTTTCAGGACTGAAGCTTTCTTT. This gives the protein CASSVPFRTEAFF.